The 27 T cell receptor beta chains listed next were all sequenced from one sample in a study of neurological immune-mediated disorders. In TCRdb, the 5' RACE reads were re-called with MiXCR into one record per CDR3 protein. The repertoire has fewer than 60,000 distinct CDR3 sequences, roughly 3.8% of them found once; the top ten carry around 6.5%. Sequenced material: PBMCs. Receptors were obtained from a man aged 55 to 69 with multiple sclerosis.

At least ten counts were recorded for this clonotype. The gene calls are TRBV12-3 or TRBV12-4 and TRBJ2-7; 8 bases match TRBD2. V lost 6 bases, J lost 4 bases, and 8 bases stayed unmatched. This CDR3 has 14 residues. The CDR3 coding sequence is TGTGCCAGCAGGGCGTCCAGCGGGAGTTACGAGCAGTACTTC. Its protein is CASRASSGSYEQYF.

The genes are TRBV10-1 and TRBJ2-3, with D unresolved. Germline lookup yields CDR1 WNHNN and CDR2 SYGVQD (reference sequence). CDR3 length: 15 residues. Trimming cost V 3 bases and J 2 bases, with 12 bases left between them. The CDR3 loop is CASSDRARTTDTQYF. CDR3 DNA sequence: TGCGCCAGCAGTGATAGGGCCCGTACCACAGATACGCAGTATTTT.

Regarding this clonotype: The junction differs from germline at one of its ends, possibly a read error. The chain combines TRBV28 with TRBJ2-2; 10 nucleotides line up with TRBD2. The CDR3 runs 17 residues. Germline V gives CDR1 MDHEN, CDR2 SYDVKM. The chain's CDR3 is CASSLYGLAVNTGELFF. DNA of the CDR3: TGTGCCAGCAGCTTATACGGACTAGCGGTTAACACCGGGGAGCTGTTTTTT.

This clonotype was found many times. The chain uses TRBV7-2 and TRBJ2-3; D perhaps matches TRBD2 (5 bases). Germline values: CDR1 SGHTA, CDR2 FQGNSA. The CDR3 contains 16 residues. Trimming took 5 bases from V and 1 from J, leaving 16 bases between them. In DNA form, the CDR3 reads TGTGCCAGCAGCGGAAGGACTGGGTCTGGCACAGATACGCAGTATTTT. Translated, it gives CASSGRTGSGTDTQYF.

This clonotype was seen repeatedly, ten times or more. This chain joins TRBV3-1 and TRBJ1-1; 7 bases align to TRBD1. CDR1 is LGHDT and CDR2 is YNNKEL in the germline V gene (reference sequence). The CDR3 is 15 amino acids. V lost 4 bases and J lost 5; bases outside the gene matches: 10. CDR3 protein: CASSLLPTGSTEAFF. The CDR3 nucleotides are TGTGCCAGCAGCCTCCTCCCGACAGGGAGTACTGAAGCTTTCTTT.

Ten or more counts support this clonotype. At one of its ends the junction is not consistent with the germline gene, which may arise from a read error. This chain connects TRBV20-1 to TRBJ1-2; 8 nucleotides agree with TRBD1. CDR1 and CDR2 (germline): DFQATT, SNEGSKA (reference sequence). The CDR3 has 11 residues. The CDR3, as DNA: TGCAGTGCTAGCCGGTCCAGGGGGCAGGGTTTC. Translated: CSASRSRGQGF.

This clonotype was seen at least ten times. The rearrangement uses TRBV5-1 and TRBJ2-1; D is uncertain. CDR1 and CDR2 from the germline V gene are SGHRS and YFSETQ. This CDR3 comprises 13 residues. V lost 3 bases and J 4 bases, leaving 8 bases between the germline ends. CDR3 region: CASSSGRYNEQFF. CDR3 nucleotide sequence: TGCGCCAGCAGCTCTGGACGGTACAATGAGCAGTTCTTC. The full variable domain, rest sourced from reference TRBV5-1 and TRBJ2-1, is KAGVTQTPRYLIKTRGQQVTLSCSPISGHRSVSWYQQTPGQGLQFLFEYFSETQRNKGNFPGRFSGRQFSNSRSEMNVSTLELGDSALYLCASSSGRYNEQFFGPGTRLTVL.

This clonotype was detected a few times. A clone one base away is much larger, so this may be a read error. The V call is TRBV15, the J call TRBJ2-3, with D possibly TRBD1 on 5 matching bases. Germline V gene data show CDR1 as LNHNV and CDR2 as YYDKDF (reference sequence). CDR3 length: 12 amino acids. CDR3 bases: TGTGACACATTGACAGCCCCGGATACGCAGTATTTT. Translation gives CDTLTAPDTQYF.

This clonotype was found many times. The V gene is TRBV6-6, the J gene TRBJ2-7; D may be TRBD2 (7 bases). CDR1 is MNHNY, CDR2 SVGAGI, per germline (reference sequence). Trimming took off 8 bases at V and 6 bases at J, with 14 bases between the two ends. This CDR3 is 12 amino acids long. The chain's CDR3 is CASGRGGGEQYF. The CDR3, as DNA: TGTGCCAGCGGGAGGGGGGGCGGCGAGCAGTACTTC.

This clonotype was seen a few times. The CDR3 region has the DNA TGTGCCAGTAGTTCCCGGACAGGGGGCTATGGCTACACCTTC. This gives the protein CASSSRTGGYGYTF. This chain links TRBV19 with TRBJ1-2, with 10 bases identical to TRBD1. The germline V gene encodes CDR1 LNHDA and CDR2 SQIVND (reference sequence). This CDR3 contains 14 residues. J gave up 4 bases and V 5 bases, and 4 bases lay outside the gene matches. The variable domain in full, completed from reference TRBV19 and TRBJ1-2, reads DGGITQSPKYLFRKEGQNVTLSCEQNLNHDAMYWYRQDPGQGLRLIYYSQIVNDFQKGDIAEGYSVSREKKESFPLTVTSAQKNPTAFYLCASSSRTGGYGYTFGSGTRLTVV.

In its sample, this clonotype was seen a few times. The chain uses TRBV29-1 and TRBJ1-2; TRBD1 aligns across 8 bases. The V gene end was trimmed by 6 bases and the J gene end by 3 bases; junction bases not matched to a gene: 12. The CDR3 sequence is 15 residues long. Germline V CDR1 and CDR2: SQVTM, ANQGSEA. The CDR3 region is CSVRQGTGVDYGYTF. CDR3 in DNA: TGCAGCGTAAGACAGGGGACTGGGGTAGACTATGGCTACACCTTC.

A note on this clonotype: Possible read error: a much larger clone is one base away. The chain has TRBV5-1 and TRBJ1-6, with 8 bases matching TRBD1. This CDR3 comprises 16 residues. Germline V gene lookup returns CDR1 SGHRS and CDR2 YFSETQ. The CDR3 region is CASSPNGQGGNSPLNF. The CDR3 DNA reads as TGCGCCAGCAGCCCGAACGGACAGGGAGGGAATTCACCCCTCAACTTT.

There are many counts of this clonotype. The CDR3 region is CASSVAGVGELFF. The CDR3 DNA follows: TGTGCCAGCAGCGTAGCAGGAGTGGGGGAGCTGTTTTTT. V gene TRBV9 combines with J gene TRBJ2-2; no reliable D call. V was trimmed by 0 bases and J by 8 bases, leaving 8 bases between them. In germline, CDR1 is SGDLS, CDR2 YYNGEE. The CDR3 extends over 13 amino acids.

This clonotype was picked up many times. This chain uses TRBV29-1 with TRBJ2-3; D perhaps matches TRBD2 (5 bases). From germline, CDR1 is SQVTM and CDR2 ANQGSEA. Trimming cost V 4 bases and J 1 base, with 15 bases left between them. This CDR3 comprises 15 residues. The CDR3 protein is CSVGASRRGTDTQYF. The DNA of the CDR3 is TGCAGCGTTGGAGCTAGCCGACGGGGCACAGATACGCAGTATTTT.

This clonotype was seen a handful of times. The chain uses TRBV24-1 and TRBJ1-1; D remains unclear. The CDR3 has 13 amino acids. Germline CDR1 reads KGHDR; CDR2 reads SFDVKD. V lost 3 bases and J lost 0, with 4 bases in between. CDR3 residues: CATSDGLNTEAFF. CDR3 DNA sequence: TGTGCCACCAGTGATGGGTTGAACACTGAAGCTTTCTTT.

This clonotype was seen repeatedly, ten times or more. The chain uses TRBV24-1 and TRBJ2-3, with D possibly being TRBD2 (5 bases). CDR1 and CDR2 (germline): KGHDR, SFDVKD. V gave up 5 bases and J gave up 1 base, with 24 bases separating them. The CDR3 covers 19 residues. Here the CDR3 DNA reads TGTGCCACCAGTGGTTCTGGCCACTACCGGGAAACAGGCACAGATACGCAGTATTTT. It is translated as CATSGSGHYRETGTDTQYF.

This clonotype was picked up many times. The chain is built from TRBV7-3 and TRBJ1-1; TRBD1 is a possible D gene (6 bases). CDR1 is SGHTA and CDR2 is FQGTGA in the germline V gene. The V gene lost 5 bases and the J gene lost 0 bases, with 7 bases spanning the gap. The CDR3 consists of 13 residues. CDR3 DNA sequence: TGTGCCAGCAGCCAGGGGATGAACACTGAAGCTTTCTTT. Protein product: CASSQGMNTEAFF.

This clonotype was seen ten or more times. V gene TRBV11-2 combines with J gene TRBJ1-6; 7 bases are shared with TRBD1. Germline lookup yields CDR1 SGHAT and CDR2 FQNNGV. Losses at the gene ends were 3 bases for V and 5 bases for J; bases not matched to a gene: 1. The CDR3 extends over 14 amino acids. CDR3 loop: CASSFTGDNSPLHF. CDR3 DNA sequence: TGTGCCAGCAGCTTCACAGGGGATAATTCACCCCTCCACTTT.

This clonotype was detected many times. CDR3 residues: CASSLGQAMNTQYF. CDR3 coding DNA: TGTGCCAGCAGTTTAGGGCAGGCCATGAATACGCAGTATTTT. V and J are TRBV12-3 or TRBV12-4 and TRBJ2-3; D call uncertain. Trimming pared 1 base from V and 7 bases from J, leaving 12 bases between. The CDR3 runs to 14 residues.

Many counts were recorded for this clonotype. The rearrangement joins TRBV12-3 or TRBV12-4 to TRBJ1-1, with 7 bases that match TRBD1. The CDR3 has 13 residues. With V trimmed by 5 bases and J by 2 bases, 2 bases remained unmatched. The CDR3 nucleotides read TGTGCCAGCAGTGGGGACAGTAACACTGAAGCTTTCTTT. Protein sequence: CASSGDSNTEAFF.

This clonotype was detected only a few times. The rearrangement links TRBV5-1 to TRBJ1-1; D unresolved. Trimming shortened V by 4 bases and J by 0 bases, and 16 bases separated the two germline ends. CDR1 is SGHRS, CDR2 YFSETQ, per germline. The CDR3 has 16 amino acids. CDR3 in amino acids: CASSQRVSRLNTEAFF. DNA of the CDR3: TGCGCCAGCAGCCAGAGGGTTAGCCGACTGAACACTGAAGCTTTCTTT.

This clonotype was detected many times. This chain joins TRBV12-3 or TRBV12-4 and TRBJ1-2, with D hard to call. The V gene lost 7 bases and the J gene lost 8 bases, with 20 bases spanning the gap. The CDR3 spans 14 residues. The CDR3 spells CASTLGEGREGYTF. CDR3 bases: TGTGCCAGCACTCTAGGAGAAGGGCGGGAAGGCTACACCTTC.

Ten or more counts support this clonotype. V usage is TRBV6-5 and J usage is TRBJ2-3; TRBD1 aligns across 10 bases. Germline CDR1 MNHEY, CDR2 SVGAGI. The CDR3 has 15 amino acids. With 2 bases clipped from V and 4 bases from J, the junction kept 3 bases outside the gene matches. The CDR3: CASSYGGQGSDTQYF. CDR3 sequence (DNA): TGTGCCAGCAGTTACGGGGGACAGGGGTCAGATACGCAGTATTTT.

This clonotype was counted at least ten times. The chain joins TRBV27 to TRBJ2-2; D gene unclear. Germline assignment: CDR1 MNHEY and CDR2 SMNVEV (reference sequence). The CDR3 has 15 residues. V lost 4 bases and J 6 bases, leaving 15 bases between the germline ends. CDR3: CASSYLPLISGELFF. The CDR3 coding sequence is TGTGCCAGCAGTTACTTGCCCCTAATCTCCGGGGAGCTGTTTTTT.

This clonotype showed up many times. The rearrangement links TRBV12-3 or TRBV12-4 to TRBJ2-2; 9 nucleotides agree with TRBD2. The V and J ends lost 3 bases and 1 base, in that order; junction bases with no gene match: 6. The CDR3 has 17 residues. This CDR3 is CASSFGGGVLNTGELFF. CDR3 nucleotides: TGTGCCAGCAGTTTTGGCGGGGGGGTCCTGAACACCGGGGAGCTGTTTTTT.

This clonotype was recorded many times. V is TRBV3-1 and J is TRBJ1-2, with no clear D. Germline CDR1 LGHDT, CDR2 YNNKEL (reference sequence). The CDR3 sequence is 17 residues long. Trimming took 2 bases from V and 0 from J, leaving 16 bases between them. CDR3 in amino acids: CASSQLAGGKANYGYTF. In DNA form, the CDR3 reads TGTGCCAGCAGCCAACTGGCCGGCGGAAAAGCTAACTATGGCTACACCTTC.

At least ten counts were recorded for this clonotype. This chain connects TRBV10-3 to TRBJ1-2, with unresolved D. V shed 10 bases and J shed 4 bases, with 10 bases lying between them. The CDR3 is 11 amino acids. Germline CDR1 reads ENHRY; CDR2 reads SYGVKD. In DNA form, the CDR3 reads TGTGCCACCCAAGACGGCTATGGCTACACCTTC. Residues: CATQDGYGYTF.